This paragraph reports one T cell receptor (beta chain). The entry originates in a study of cytomegalovirus exposure and HLA in healthy donors. CDR1 is MNHEY, CDR2 SMNVEV, per germline (reference sequence). J was trimmed by 0 bases and V by 2 bases; bases with no gene match: 4. The CDR3 loop spans 18 amino acids. Primers: 60 Vbeta forward and 13 Jbeta reverse. Sequencing was performed with immunoSEQ multiplex PCR; in TCRdb, only in-frame clones are kept and a portion is missing. This sample's table reports more than 140,000 clones. This clonotype was obtained from a woman in her late teens or twenties in good health and CMV-seronegative. The chain has TRBV27 and TRBJ1-6, with 10 bases fitting TRBD1. What was sequenced was PBMCs. CDR3: CASSLGGQGSSYNSPLHF. The CDR3 coding sequence is TGTGCCAGCAGTTTAGGGGGACAGGGGAGCTCCTATAATTCACCCCTCCACTTT.